Listed here is a single T cell receptor (beta chain). Its specificity is unknown. Focal radiation with ipilimumab CTLA-4 blockade was given to patients with chemo-refractory metastatic non-small-cell lung cancer. The CDR3 totals 15 residues. The V gene's germline CDR1 is LNHNV and CDR2 YYDKDF (reference sequence). Losses at the gene ends were 5 bases for V and 0 bases for J; bases not matched to a gene: 4. This sample was included in a study of radiotherapy plus CTLA-4 blockade in lung cancer. At the level of the study: There were objective responses in 15% to 20% of patients, and 30% to 35% had disease control.

Points from the study as a whole: Once radiotherapy plus ipilimumab had been given, TCR clones derived from tumor expanded in blood.

Data came from immunoSEQ multiplex PCR; TCRdb stores just in-frame clones and leaves some out. The sample records some 110,000 clones, more than 75% being singletons. The input for sequencing was peripheral blood, taken from a patient treated with radiotherapy plus ipilimumab. The clonotype comes from a human donor with non-small cell lung cancer that progressed on radiotherapy plus ipilimumab. Some clones in this sample may be carry-over from other donors' samples. The rearrangement joins TRBV15 to TRBJ1-5; 7 nucleotides match TRBD1. The CDR3: CATSYRGYSNQPQHF. CDR3 sequence (DNA): TGTGCCACCAGCTACAGGGGTTATAGCAATCAGCCCCAGCATTTT. The variable domain in full, completed from reference TRBV15 and TRBJ1-5, reads DAMVIQNPRYQVTQFGKPVTLSCSQTLNHNVMYWYQQKSSQAPKLLFHYYDKDFNNEADTPDNFQSRRPNTSFCFLDIRSPGLGDTAMYLCATSYRGYSNQPQHFGDGTRLSIL.